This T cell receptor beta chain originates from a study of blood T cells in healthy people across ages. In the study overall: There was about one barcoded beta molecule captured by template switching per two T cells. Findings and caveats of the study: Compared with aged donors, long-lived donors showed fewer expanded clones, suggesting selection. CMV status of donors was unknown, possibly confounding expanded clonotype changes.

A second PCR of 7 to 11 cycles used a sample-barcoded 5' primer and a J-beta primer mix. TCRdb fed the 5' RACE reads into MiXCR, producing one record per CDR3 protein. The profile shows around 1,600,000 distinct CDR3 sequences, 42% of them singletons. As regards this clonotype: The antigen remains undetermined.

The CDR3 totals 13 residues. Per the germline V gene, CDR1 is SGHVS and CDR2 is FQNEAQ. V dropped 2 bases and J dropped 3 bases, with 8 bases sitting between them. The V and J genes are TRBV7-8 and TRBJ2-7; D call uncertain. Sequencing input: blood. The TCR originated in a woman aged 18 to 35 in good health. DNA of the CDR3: TGTGCCAGCAGCTTATATTCGATCTACGAGCAGTACTTC. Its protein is CASSLYSIYEQYF.